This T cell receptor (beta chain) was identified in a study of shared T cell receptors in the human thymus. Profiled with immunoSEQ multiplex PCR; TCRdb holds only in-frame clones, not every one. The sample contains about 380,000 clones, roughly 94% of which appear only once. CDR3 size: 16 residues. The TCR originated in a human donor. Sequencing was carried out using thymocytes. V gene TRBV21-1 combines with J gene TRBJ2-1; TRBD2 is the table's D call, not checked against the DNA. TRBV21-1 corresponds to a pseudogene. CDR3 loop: CASSKEKRGCYNEQFF. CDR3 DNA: TGTGCCAGCAGCAAAGAGAAGCGGGGCTGCTACAATGAGCAGTTCTTC.